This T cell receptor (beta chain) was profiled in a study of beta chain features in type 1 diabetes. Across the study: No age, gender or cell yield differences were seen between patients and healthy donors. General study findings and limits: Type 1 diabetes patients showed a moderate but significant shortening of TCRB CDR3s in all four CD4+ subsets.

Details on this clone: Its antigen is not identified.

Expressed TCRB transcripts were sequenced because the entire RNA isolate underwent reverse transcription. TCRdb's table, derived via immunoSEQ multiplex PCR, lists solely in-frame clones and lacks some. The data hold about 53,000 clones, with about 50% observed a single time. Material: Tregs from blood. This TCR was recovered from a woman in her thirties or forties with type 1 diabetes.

The CDR3, as DNA: TGCAGCGTTGTCCCACTCCCCACTCGAAGTAGTGAGCAGTTCTTC. Translated: CSVVPLPTRSSEQFF. The chain couples TRBV29-1 to TRBJ2-1, with no clear D. The CDR3 covers 15 residues. The ends were cut back, 4 bases at V and 9 bases at J, with 22 bases in the middle. Per the germline V gene, CDR1 is SQVTM and CDR2 is ANQGSEA.